A selection of T cell receptor beta chains follows, all from one sample in a study of shared clonotypes between healthy human individuals. Clones were read by immunoSEQ multiplex PCR, and TCRdb kept only the in-frame ones, dropping some. The table includes approximately 340,000 clones, roughly 70% detected once. The sequencing sample was made of memory CD4+ T cells sorted from blood. The receptors stem from a young man in good health. The CDR3 runs from the conserved cysteine through the conserved F or W. The order of the fields is D gene, clone size, V gene, J gene, CDR3 protein, CDR3 DNA. The D gene is left open where the match is weak. Size tells how often a clone was seen (once, few, many) or the class of an expanded clone, and some rows leave it out.

.	.	TRBV23-1	TRBJ1-4	CASSQSEGPRGEKLFF	TGCGCCAGCAGTCAATCGGAGGGCCCTCGGGGTGAAAAACTGTTTTTT
TRBD2	.	TRBV28	TRBJ2-1	CASSLEAGGYNEQFF	TGTGCCAGCAGTTTGGAGGCGGGAGGGTACAATGAGCAGTTCTTC
.	.	TRBV27	TRBJ1-1	CASSLSPGGLTSAFF	TGTGCCAGCAGCCTATCTCCGGGGGGCCTTACGTCGGCTTTCTTT
.	.	TRBV6-6	TRBJ2-2	CASSPRRVTAAGELFF	TGTGCCAGCAGCCCCCGTCGGGTGACGGCCGCCGGGGAGCTGTTTTTT
.	.	TRBV19	TRBJ1-2	CASKNSFANYGYTF	TGTGCCAGTAAAAATAGTTTCGCTAACTATGGCTACACCTTC
.	.	TRBV7-8	TRBJ2-5	CASSLGRAETQYF	TGTGCCAGCAGCTTAGGCAGGGCAGAGACCCAGTACTTC
.	.	TRBV10-1	TRBJ2-2	CASSRDSNTGELFF	TGCGCCAGCAGTCGGGACTCTAACACCGGGGAGCTGTTTTTT
.	few	TRBV11-2	TRBJ2-6	CASSPQGLSGANVLTF	TGTGCCAGCAGCCCCCAGGGGCTCTCTGGGGCCAACGTCCTGACTTTC
.	.	TRBV19	TRBJ2-3	CATTIGVSTDTQYF	TGTGCCACCACGATCGGGGTGAGCACAGATACGCAGTATTTT
TRBD1	.	TRBV6-1	TRBJ2-7	CASSEPRGQGLYEQYF	TGTGCCAGCAGTGAACCGCGGGGACAGGGCCTCTACGAGCAGTACTTC
.	.	TRBV18	TRBJ1-1	CASSPPQGPGGVAFF	TGTGCCAGCTCACCACCGCAGGGTCCGGGTGGTGTAGCTTTCTTT
.	.	TRBV28	TRBJ1-2	CASSPATGYNGYTF	TGTGCCAGCAGTCCTGCTACGGGCTACAATGGCTACACCTTC
.	few	TRBV7-2	TRBJ1-5	CASSLRGDQPQHF	TGTGCCAGCAGCTTAAGGGGTGATCAGCCCCAGCATTTT
.	few	TRBV7-8	TRBJ1-4	CASTLEGFDNEKLFF	TGTGCCAGCACCCTAGAGGGTTTCGATAATGAAAAACTGTTTTTT
TRBD2	.	TRBV28	TRBJ2-7	CASSMTSAPYEQYF	TGTGCCAGCAGCATGACTAGCGCTCCCTACGAGCAGTACTTC
.	.	TRBV28	TRBJ1-2	CASTPVRANYGYTF	TGTGCCAGCACCCCGGTCAGGGCTAACTATGGCTACACCTTC
.	.	TRBV29-1	TRBJ1-2	CSGGLGVNYGYTF	TGCAGCGGAGGCCTTGGAGTTAACTATGGCTACACCTTC
.	few	TRBV30	TRBJ2-7	CAWSYGPQGQYF	TGTGCCTGGAGTTACGGCCCCCAGGGGCAGTACTTC
.	.	TRBV21-1	TRBJ2-7	CASSKVEGTLNYEQYF	TGTGCCAGCAGCAAAGTTGAGGGCACCCTGAATTACGAGCAGTACTTC
TRBD2	few	TRBV7-9	TRBJ2-7	CASSTSGLAYEQYF	TGTGCCAGCAGCACTAGCGGGCTTGCCTACGAGCAGTACTTC
.	.	TRBV5-1	TRBJ2-5	CASSSSGHLKETQYF	TGCGCCAGCAGCTCGTCGGGACACCTTAAAGAGACCCAGTACTTC
TRBD1	.	TRBV2	TRBJ1-3	CASSGQGGNTIYF	TGTGCCAGCAGTGGACAGGGTGGAAACACCATATATTTT
TRBD2	.	TRBV25-1	TRBJ2-4	CASSAGTRGAKNIQYF	TGTGCCAGCAGCGCAGGGACTAGAGGGGCCAAAAACATTCAGTACTTC
.	.	TRBV4-1	TRBJ2-5	CASSQDHTGSTQYF	TGCGCCAGCAGCCAAGACCACACCGGGTCGACCCAGTACTTC
.	.	TRBV6-1	TRBJ2-7	CASSRPSEQYF	TGTGCCAGCAGTCGACCAAGCGAGCAGTACTTC
.	.	TRBV4-1	TRBJ1-1	CASSRLITGNTEAFF	TGCGCCAGCAGCCGCCTTATAACAGGAAACACTGAAGCTTTCTTT
TRBD1	few	TRBV7-9	TRBJ1-6	CASSPAGTAVGALHF	TGTGCCAGCAGCCCAGCCGGGACAGCCGTTGGAGCCCTCCACTTT
.	.	TRBV13	TRBJ1-6	CASSLRNSPLHF	TGTGCCAGCAGCTTAAGAAATTCACCCCTCCACTTT
.	medium-sized	TRBV2	TRBJ2-2	CASSVLAGTNTGELFF	TGTGCCAGCAGTGTATTGGCGGGGACGAACACCGGGGAGCTGTTTTTT
.	few	TRBV9	TRBJ2-1	CASGEEYNEQFF	TGTGCCAGCGGGGAGGAGTACAATGAGCAGTTCTTC
TRBD2	.	TRBV5-1	TRBJ2-7	CASSPNLGTSGKAYEQYF	TGCGCCAGCAGCCCGAACCTAGGGACTAGCGGGAAAGCCTACGAGCAGTACTTC
TRBD2	.	TRBV7-9	TRBJ2-3	CASSLAGGSAADTQYF	TGTGCCAGCAGTCTAGCGGGAGGTAGTGCGGCAGATACGCAGTATTTT
TRBD1	.	TRBV5-4	TRBJ1-2	CASSLAGGSTNYGYTF	TGTGCCAGCAGCTTGGCAGGGGGCTCCACTAACTATGGCTACACCTTC
.	many	TRBV29-1	TRBJ2-7	CSVASGVGSYEQYF	TGCAGCGTGGCTTCGGGGGTTGGATCCTACGAGCAGTACTTC
.	.	TRBV5-5	TRBJ1-4	CASSLKVEKLFF	TGTGCCAGCAGCTTGAAGGTGGAAAAACTGTTTTTT
TRBD2	.	TRBV4-2	TRBJ2-7	CASSLEPGTKGFEF	TGTGCCAGCAGCCTGGAACCCGGGACTAAGGGTTTTGAGTTC
.	.	TRBV7-6	TRBJ2-3	CASSLGGYDTDTQYF	TGTGCCAGCAGCTTAGGGGGGTATGACACAGATACGCAGTATTTT
.	.	TRBV7-6	TRBJ2-4	CASSLRPGQNIQYF	TGTGCCAGCAGCTTGAGACCCGGGCAAAACATTCAGTACTTC
.	many	TRBV2	TRBJ1-2	CASSDRRTGAGYTF	TGTGCCAGCAGTGACAGACGGACGGGTGCAGGCTACACCTTC
.	few	TRBV18	TRBJ2-1	CASSPSYTNDEQFF	TGTGCCAGCTCACCAAGTTACACGAACGATGAGCAGTTCTTC
.	.	TRBV11-2	TRBJ1-3	CASSLGSFDTIYF	TGTGCCAGCAGCCTAGGATCCTTCGACACCATATATTTT
TRBD1	few	TRBV5-4	TRBJ2-7	CASSSGTVHEQYF	TGTGCCAGCAGCTCCGGGACAGTCCACGAGCAGTACTTC
.	.	TRBV30	TRBJ2-1	CAWSPASKGGFF	TGTGCCTGGAGTCCGGCGTCTAAGGGCGGGTTCTTC
TRBD1	many	TRBV5-1	TRBJ1-1	CASSHTSGGARTEAFF	TGCGCCAGCAGCCATACGTCAGGGGGCGCACGGACTGAAGCTTTCTTT
.	.	TRBV4-1	TRBJ1-2	CAKNRKTYGYTF	TGCGCCAAGAACCGAAAGACCTATGGCTACACCTTC
.	.	TRBV4-1	TRBJ2-1	CASSQENRPQFF	TGCGCCAGCAGCCAAGAAAATAGACCCCAGTTCTTC
TRBD1	.	TRBV27	TRBJ2-7	CASTSAAGTGDQLWYF	TGTGCCAGCACTTCCGCCGCCGGGACAGGGGACCAGCTATGGTACTTC
.	once	TRBV29-1	TRBJ1-1	CSLTRGTEAFF	TGCAGCCTTACGAGGGGAACTGAAGCTTTCTTT
.	.	TRBV25-1	TRBJ1-2	CASKRDGEGYGYTF	TGTGCCAGCAAACGGGACGGAGAGGGCTATGGCTACACCTTC
.	.	TRBV6-1	TRBJ1-2	CASSLGGYTF	TGTGCCAGCTCCTTGGGTGGCTACACCTTC
.	.	TRBV6-1	TRBJ2-7	CASSARRGSSYEQYF	TGTGCCAGCAGTGCGAGGAGAGGATCCTCCTACGAGCAGTACTTC
TRBD1	.	TRBV29-1	TRBJ2-5	CSVDLTGTNQETQYF	TGCAGCGTGGACCTGACAGGGACAAACCAAGAGACCCAGTACTTC
TRBD1	.	TRBV5-1	TRBJ2-5	CASSLTGQNQETQYF	TGCGCCAGCAGCTTGACGGGACAGAACCAAGAGACCCAGTACTTC